This TCR beta chain emerged from a study of human T cells and chemical hapten exposure. Time point denoted: patch test 1, 2 weeks after DPC sensitization. The treatment denotes: therapeutic diphenylcyclopropenone sensitization with weekly scalp DPC. TCRdb recomputed calls from the RACE reads with MiXCR, one row per CDR3 protein. The repertoire holds about 360,000 distinct CDR3 sequences, with 4% to 5.5% as singletons. This sequence was found in a woman between 50 and 59 years old with alopecia areata. Some clones in this sample may be carry-over from other donors' samples. The sample in question was whole blood, obtained in connection with sensitization to the hapten diphenylcyclopropenone (DPC).

The DNA for the CDR3 is TGTGCCAGAAGCCCAACCCCTCCGGGACGGCCGGCCTACGAGCAGTACTTC. It yields the protein CARSPTPPGRPAYEQYF. The chain carries TRBV7-9 and TRBJ2-7, with D possibly called TRBD1 or TRBD2 (5 bases each). Per germline, CDR1 SEHNR and CDR2 FQNEAQ (reference sequence). V was shortened by 9 bases and J by 2 bases, with 26 bases between the two germline ends. The CDR3 has 17 residues. Together with reference TRBV7-9 and TRBJ2-7, the CDR3 gives the full variable domain: DTGVSQNPRHKITKRGQNVTFRCDPISEHNRLYWYRQTLGQGPEFLTYFQNEAQLEKSRLLSDRFSAERPKGSFSTLEIQRTEQGDSAMYLCARSPTPPGRPAYEQYFGPGTRLTVT.